These T cell receptor beta chains were read from a single sample in a study of T cells in localized non-small cell lung cancer. Libraries were prepared by immunoSEQ multiplex PCR; TCRdb keeps only in-frame clonotypes and omits some of them. The sample yields around 2,800 clones, about a quarter seen once. This specimen consisted of normal lung tissue next to the tumor, obtained before any cancer treatment. The receptors here all came from a woman aged 35 to 69 with stage I lung adenocarcinoma. Each CDR3 is given with its conserved first and last residue. A D gene is named only where the DNA matches it firmly. For some rows the clone size is stated as once, few or many, or as a class when expanded; others skip it.

cdr3_nt cdr3_aa cdr3_length clone_size j_call v_call d_call
TGTGCCAGCAGCTTGGCCCCGAGCGGGAGTGGCTATGAGCAGTTCTTC CASSLAPSGSGYEQFF 16 medium-sized TRBJ2-1 TRBV11-3 TRBD2
TGTGCCAGCAGCGCAACACAGGGGGTCGATGAAAAACTGTTTTTT CASSATQGVDEKLFF 15 few TRBJ1-4 TRBV9 TRBD1
TGTGCCAGCAGCGACCCCGAGGGAAAAGTGGGTGGTAATGAAAAACTGTTTTTT CASSDPEGKVGGNEKLFF 18 medium-sized TRBJ1-4 TRBV6-8 .
TGTGCCAGCAGTTACTCGATGAGGCAGCGGGAGACTTTCTTT CASSYSMRQRETFF 14 few TRBJ1-1 TRBV6-8 .
TGTGCCAGCAGCCAAGATGCGATCCAACCCCTCTTT CASSQDAIQPLF 12 . TRBJ1-1 TRBV14 .
TGTGCCAGTAGTTCGGACAGTTGGGGCTATGGCTACACCTTC CASSSDSWGYGYTF 14 . TRBJ1-2 TRBV19 .
TGCGCCAGCAGCCGGGGAGAGAACACTGAAGCTTTCTTT CASSRGENTEAFF 13 large TRBJ1-1 TRBV4-1 .
TGTGCCAGCAGCTCCAGGGCCCTCGGCTCCTACAATGAGCAGTTCTTC CASSSRALGSYNEQFF 16 medium-sized TRBJ2-1 TRBV11-3 .
TGTGCCAGCAGTGAAGGCCGGTACCCGGAGCTGTTTTTT CASSEGRYPELFF 13 . TRBJ2-2 TRBV2 .
TGTGCCAGCAGCTTGTTTGTTCCAGGGAAGGACACTGAAGCTTTCTTT CASSLFVPGKDTEAFF 16 . TRBJ1-1 TRBV11-3 .
TGTGCCAGCTCACCGGACAGGGCTGGGGCCAACGTCCTGACTTTC CASSPDRAGANVLTF 15 few TRBJ2-6 TRBV18 TRBD1
TGTGCCATCAAGGGGACCGGGACAGAAGAGACCCAGTACTTC CAIKGTGTEETQYF 14 . TRBJ2-5 TRBV6-8 TRBD1
TGTGCCAGCAGCTTAGGTGGCTGGGTCGAGGAAGAGACCCAGTACTTC CASSLGGWVEEETQYF 16 . TRBJ2-5 TRBV11-3 .
TGTGCCAGCAGTATAGACAGGGTTGGCGGCTACACCTTC CASSIDRVGGYTF 13 few TRBJ1-2 TRBV28 TRBD1
TGTGCCAGCAGCTTGAGGCTAGCGATCGACACCGGGGAGCTGTTTTTT CASSLRLAIDTGELFF 16 large TRBJ2-2 TRBV11-3 .
TGTGCCAGCAGCCCAAGGGGAGGAAGCACAGATACGCAGTATTTT CASSPRGGSTDTQYF 15 . TRBJ2-3 TRBV28 .
TGTGCCAGCAGCTTCCGGAGCGCCAACAATGAGCAGTTCTTC CASSFRSANNEQFF 14 medium-sized TRBJ2-1 TRBV11-3 .
TGTGCCAGCAGGACCGGGACAGGGGGTTCCTACGAGCAGTACTTC CASRTGTGGSYEQYF 15 . TRBJ2-7 TRBV9 TRBD1
TGTGCCAGCAGTCCAACATGGGAGAACACTGAAGCTTTCTTT CASSPTWENTEAFF 14 . TRBJ1-1 TRBV28 .
TGTGCCAGCACCCTTTTGGGGGGGGACAATGAGCAGTTCTTC CASTLLGGDNEQFF 14 . TRBJ2-1 TRBV28 TRBD2
TGTGCCAGCAGTCCTTATAGCACAGATACGCAGTATTTT CASSPYSTDTQYF 13 few TRBJ2-3 TRBV6-8 .
TGTGCCATCAGTGGGGGGCCGGAGGAAAAACTGTTTTTT CAISGGPEEKLFF 13 . TRBJ1-4 TRBV6-8 .
TGTGCCAGCTCACCACGTCCGGGACAGGGGGCCGGTGAGCAGTTCTTC CASSPRPGQGAGEQFF 16 . TRBJ2-1 TRBV18 TRBD1
TGTGCCAGCAGCCCCGCCCCCTACAGTAACGGCTACACCTTC CASSPAPYSNGYTF 14 medium-sized TRBJ1-2 TRBV11-3 .
TGTGCCAGTAGTATAGGAGGAGGGAGGGGACGCACAGATACGCAGTATTTT CASSIGGGRGRTDTQYF 17 once TRBJ2-3 TRBV19 TRBD2
TGTGCCAGTGGCGGACAGGCCGCGAACACCGGGGAGCTGTTTTTT CASGGQAANTGELFF 15 . TRBJ2-2 TRBV19 TRBD1
TGTGCCAGCATCCGGGACAGGGGACACTACGAGCAGTACTTC CASIRDRGHYEQYF 14 medium-sized TRBJ2-7 TRBV6-8 TRBD1
TGTGCCAGCACCTTTCTACGGGGCGGGAGGGCCGGCACCGGGGAGCTGTTTTTT CASTFLRGGRAGTGELFF 18 few TRBJ2-2 TRBV7-6 TRBD2
TGTGCCAGTAGTACCGGGACAGGGGGCTACGAGCAGTACTTC CASSTGTGGYEQYF 14 . TRBJ2-7 TRBV19 TRBD1
TGTGCCAGCAGTCGGCTTGCTAGCGGGAATACAGATACGCAGTATTTT CASSRLASGNTDTQYF 16 large TRBJ2-3 TRBV6-8 TRBD2
TGTGCCAGCAGTGACTACGACGGGGCCAATAATGAGCAGTTCTTC CASSDYDGANNEQFF 15 medium-sized TRBJ2-1 TRBV6-8 .